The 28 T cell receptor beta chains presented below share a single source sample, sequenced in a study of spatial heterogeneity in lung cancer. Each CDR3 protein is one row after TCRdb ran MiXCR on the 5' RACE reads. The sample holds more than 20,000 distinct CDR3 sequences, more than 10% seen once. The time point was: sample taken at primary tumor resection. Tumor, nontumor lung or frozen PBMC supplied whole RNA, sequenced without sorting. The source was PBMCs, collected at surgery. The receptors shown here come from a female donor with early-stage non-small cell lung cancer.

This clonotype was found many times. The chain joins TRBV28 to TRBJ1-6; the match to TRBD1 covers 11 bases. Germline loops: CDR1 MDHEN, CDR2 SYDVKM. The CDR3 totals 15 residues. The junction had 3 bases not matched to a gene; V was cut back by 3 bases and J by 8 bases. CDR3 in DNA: TGTGCCAGCAGTTTCGGACAGGGGGCTTATTCACCCCTCCACTTT. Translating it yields CASSFGQGAYSPLHF.

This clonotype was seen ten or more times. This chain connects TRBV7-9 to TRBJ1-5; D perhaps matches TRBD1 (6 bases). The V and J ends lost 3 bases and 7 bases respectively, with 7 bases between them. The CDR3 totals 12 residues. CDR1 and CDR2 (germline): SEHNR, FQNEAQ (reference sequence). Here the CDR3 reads CASSFRGQPQHF. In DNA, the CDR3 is TGTGCCAGCAGCTTCAGGGGCCAGCCCCAGCATTTT.

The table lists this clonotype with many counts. CDR3 DNA: TGTGCCATCAGTGCTGTCGGGGATAGCCACTATGGCTACACCTTC. Its translation is CAISAVGDSHYGYTF. The chain is built from TRBV10-3 and TRBJ1-2; D is undetermined. The CDR3 has 15 amino acids. Germline V lookup: CDR1 ENHRY, CDR2 SYGVKD. V gave up 4 bases and J gave up 3 bases, with 15 bases separating them.

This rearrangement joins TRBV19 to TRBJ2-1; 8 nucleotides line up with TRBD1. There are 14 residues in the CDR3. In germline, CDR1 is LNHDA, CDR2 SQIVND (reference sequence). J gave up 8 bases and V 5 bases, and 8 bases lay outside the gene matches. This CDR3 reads CASSSPGQEDEQFF. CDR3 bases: TGTGCCAGTAGTTCGCCGGGACAGGAGGATGAGCAGTTCTTC.

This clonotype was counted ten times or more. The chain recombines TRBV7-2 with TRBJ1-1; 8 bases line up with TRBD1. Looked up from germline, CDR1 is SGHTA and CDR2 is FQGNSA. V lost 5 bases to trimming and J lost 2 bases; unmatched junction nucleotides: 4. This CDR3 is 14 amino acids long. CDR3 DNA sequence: TGTGCCAGCAGCCTACAGGGGGTAAACACTGAAGCTTTCTTT. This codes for CASSLQGVNTEAFF.

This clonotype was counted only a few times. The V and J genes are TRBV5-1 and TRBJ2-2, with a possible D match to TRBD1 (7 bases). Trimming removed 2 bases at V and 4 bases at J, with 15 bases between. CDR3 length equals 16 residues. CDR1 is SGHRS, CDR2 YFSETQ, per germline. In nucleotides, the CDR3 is TGCGCCAGCAGCTTCTCAGGGGGGCCGGTCACCGGGGAGCTGTTTTTT. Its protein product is CASSFSGGPVTGELFF. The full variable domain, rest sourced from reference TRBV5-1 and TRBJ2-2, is KAGVTQTPRYLIKTRGQQVTLSCSPISGHRSVSWYQQTPGQGLQFLFEYFSETQRNKGNFPGRFSGRQFSNSRSEMNVSTLELGDSALYLCASSFSGGPVTGELFFGEGSRLTVL.

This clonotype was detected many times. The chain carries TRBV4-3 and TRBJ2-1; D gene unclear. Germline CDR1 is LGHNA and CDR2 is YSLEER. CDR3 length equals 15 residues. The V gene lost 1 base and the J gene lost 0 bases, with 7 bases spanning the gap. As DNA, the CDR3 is TGCGCCAGCAGCCAAGTGGAGAGCTCCTACAATGAGCAGTTCTTC. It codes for CASSQVESSYNEQFF.

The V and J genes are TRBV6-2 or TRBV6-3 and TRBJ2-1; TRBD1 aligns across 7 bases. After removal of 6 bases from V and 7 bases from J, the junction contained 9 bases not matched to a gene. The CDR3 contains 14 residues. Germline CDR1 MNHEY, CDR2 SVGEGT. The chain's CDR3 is CASRPVDRENEQFF. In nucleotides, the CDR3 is TGTGCCAGCAGACCCGTCGACAGGGAGAATGAGCAGTTCTTC.

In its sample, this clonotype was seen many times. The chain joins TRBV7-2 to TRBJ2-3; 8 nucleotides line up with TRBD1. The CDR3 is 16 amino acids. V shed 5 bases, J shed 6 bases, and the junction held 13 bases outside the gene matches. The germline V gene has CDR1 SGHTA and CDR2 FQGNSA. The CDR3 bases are TGTGCCAGCAGCGCAGATGCAGGGGGCGAGGAGGATACGCAGTATTTT. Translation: CASSADAGGEEDTQYF.

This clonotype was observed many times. CDR3 DNA: TGTGCCAGCAGCGCCGATCGGGGACTAGCCTCTACGCAGTATTTT. It translates to CASSADRGLASTQYF. This chain links TRBV9 with TRBJ2-3; 9 bases agree with TRBD2. Germline V gives CDR1 SGDLS, CDR2 YYNGEE. The CDR3 loop spans 15 amino acids. With V trimmed by 3 bases and J by 8 bases, 10 bases remained unmatched.

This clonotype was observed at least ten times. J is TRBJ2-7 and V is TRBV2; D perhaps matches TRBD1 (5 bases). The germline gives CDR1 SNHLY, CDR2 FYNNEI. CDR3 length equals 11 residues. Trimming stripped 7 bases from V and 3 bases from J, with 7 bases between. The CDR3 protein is CASKTDYEQYV. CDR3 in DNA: TGTGCCAGCAAGACAGACTACGAGCAGTACGTC.

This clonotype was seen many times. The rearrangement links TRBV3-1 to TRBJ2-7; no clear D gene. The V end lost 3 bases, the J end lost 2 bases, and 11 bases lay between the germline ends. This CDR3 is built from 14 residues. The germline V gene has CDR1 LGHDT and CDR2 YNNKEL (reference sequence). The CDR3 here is CASSQLETTYEQYF. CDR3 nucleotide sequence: TGTGCCAGCAGCCAGTTAGAAACCACCTACGAGCAGTACTTC.

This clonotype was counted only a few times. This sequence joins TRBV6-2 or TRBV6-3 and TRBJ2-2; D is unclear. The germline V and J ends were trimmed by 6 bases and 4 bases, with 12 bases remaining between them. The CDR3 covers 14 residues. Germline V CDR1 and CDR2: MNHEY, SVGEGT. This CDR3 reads CASRRTGGTGELFF. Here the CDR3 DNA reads TGTGCCAGCAGACGAACCGGTGGCACCGGGGAGCTGTTTTTT.

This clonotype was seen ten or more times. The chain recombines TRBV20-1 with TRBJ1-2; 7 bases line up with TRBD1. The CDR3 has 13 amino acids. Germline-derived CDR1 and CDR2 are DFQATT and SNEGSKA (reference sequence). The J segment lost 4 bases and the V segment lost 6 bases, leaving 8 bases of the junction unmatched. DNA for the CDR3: TGCAGTGCCGCCGACAGGGAGGGCTATGGCTACACCTTC. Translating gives CSAADREGYGYTF.

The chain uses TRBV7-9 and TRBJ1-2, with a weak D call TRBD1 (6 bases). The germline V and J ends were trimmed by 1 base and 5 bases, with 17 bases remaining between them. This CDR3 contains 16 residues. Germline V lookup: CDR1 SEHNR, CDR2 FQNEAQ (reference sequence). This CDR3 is CASSLVLGRGRYGYTF. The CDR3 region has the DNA TGTGCCAGCAGCTTAGTTCTCGGCAGGGGTCGATATGGCTACACCTTC.

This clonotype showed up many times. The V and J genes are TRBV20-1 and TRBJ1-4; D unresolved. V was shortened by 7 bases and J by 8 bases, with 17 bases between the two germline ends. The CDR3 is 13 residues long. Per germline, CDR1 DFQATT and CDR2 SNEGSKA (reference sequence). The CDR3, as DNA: TGCAGTGTCACCGGCGGCAGATGGGAAAAACTGTTTTTT. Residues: CSVTGGRWEKLFF.

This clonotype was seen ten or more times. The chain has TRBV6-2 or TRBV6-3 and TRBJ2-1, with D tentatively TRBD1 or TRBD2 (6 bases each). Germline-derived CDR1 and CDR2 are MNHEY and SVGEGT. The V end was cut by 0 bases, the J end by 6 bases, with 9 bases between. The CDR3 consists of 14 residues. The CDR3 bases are TGTGCCAGCAGTTACTCTGGGGGGCTCAATGAGCAGTTCTTC. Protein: CASSYSGGLNEQFF.

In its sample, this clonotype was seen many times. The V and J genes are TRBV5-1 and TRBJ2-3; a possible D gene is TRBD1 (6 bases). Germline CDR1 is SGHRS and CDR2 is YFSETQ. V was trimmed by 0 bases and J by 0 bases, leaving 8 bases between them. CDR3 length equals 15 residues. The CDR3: CASSLEQGSTDTQYF. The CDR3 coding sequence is TGCGCCAGCAGCTTGGAACAGGGTAGCACAGATACGCAGTATTTT. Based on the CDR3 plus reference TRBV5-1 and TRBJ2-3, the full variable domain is KAGVTQTPRYLIKTRGQQVTLSCSPISGHRSVSWYQQTPGQGLQFLFEYFSETQRNKGNFPGRFSGRQFSNSRSEMNVSTLELGDSALYLCASSLEQGSTDTQYFGPGTRLTVL.

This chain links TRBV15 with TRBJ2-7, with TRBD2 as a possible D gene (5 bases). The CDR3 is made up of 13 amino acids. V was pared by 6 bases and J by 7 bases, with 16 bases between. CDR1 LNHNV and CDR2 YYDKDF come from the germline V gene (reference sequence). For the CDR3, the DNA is TGTGCCACCAGTTCCCGGGGTAATGCGGAGCAGTACTTC. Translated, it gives CATSSRGNAEQYF.

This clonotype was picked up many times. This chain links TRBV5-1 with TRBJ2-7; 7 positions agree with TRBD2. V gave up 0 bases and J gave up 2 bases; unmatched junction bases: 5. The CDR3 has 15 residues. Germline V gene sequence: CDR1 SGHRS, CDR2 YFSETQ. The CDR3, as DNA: TGCGCCAGCAGCTTGGACGGGGGGTTTACCTACGAGCAGTACTTC. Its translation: CASSLDGGFTYEQYF.

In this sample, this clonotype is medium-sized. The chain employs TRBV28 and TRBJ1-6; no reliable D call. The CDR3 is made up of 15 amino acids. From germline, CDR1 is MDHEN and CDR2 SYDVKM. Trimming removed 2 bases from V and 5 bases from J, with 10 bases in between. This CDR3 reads CASSLEQTHNSPLHF. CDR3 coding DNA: TGTGCCAGCAGTTTAGAACAGACGCATAATTCACCCCTCCACTTT.

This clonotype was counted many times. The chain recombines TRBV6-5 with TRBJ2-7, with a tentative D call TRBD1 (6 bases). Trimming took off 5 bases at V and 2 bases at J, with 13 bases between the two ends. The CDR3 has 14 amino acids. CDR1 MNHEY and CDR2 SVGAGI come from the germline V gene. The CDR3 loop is CASSQQRDTYEQYF. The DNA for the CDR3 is TGTGCCAGCAGTCAACAAAGGGACACCTACGAGCAGTACTTC.

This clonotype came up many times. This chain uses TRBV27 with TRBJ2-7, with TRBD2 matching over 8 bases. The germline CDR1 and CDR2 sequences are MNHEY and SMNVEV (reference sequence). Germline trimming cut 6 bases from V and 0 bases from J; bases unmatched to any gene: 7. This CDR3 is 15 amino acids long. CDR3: CASRTIAGRSYEQYV. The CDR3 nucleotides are TGTGCCAGCAGGACTATAGCGGGGCGCTCCTACGAGCAGTACGTC.

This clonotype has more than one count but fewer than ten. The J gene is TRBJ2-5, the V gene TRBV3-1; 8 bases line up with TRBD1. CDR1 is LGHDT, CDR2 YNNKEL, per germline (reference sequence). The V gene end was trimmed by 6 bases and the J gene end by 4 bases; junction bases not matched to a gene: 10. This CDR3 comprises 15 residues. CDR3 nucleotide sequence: TGTGCCAGCAGTCCCAGACAGGGGAGGTCAGAGACCCAGTACTTC. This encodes CASSPRQGRSETQYF.

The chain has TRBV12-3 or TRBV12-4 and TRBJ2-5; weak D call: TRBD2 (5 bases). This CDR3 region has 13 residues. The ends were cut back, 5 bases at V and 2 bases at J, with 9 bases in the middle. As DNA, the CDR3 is TGTGCCAGCAGTCCGGACTTTCAAGAGACCCAGTACTTC. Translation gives CASSPDFQETQYF.

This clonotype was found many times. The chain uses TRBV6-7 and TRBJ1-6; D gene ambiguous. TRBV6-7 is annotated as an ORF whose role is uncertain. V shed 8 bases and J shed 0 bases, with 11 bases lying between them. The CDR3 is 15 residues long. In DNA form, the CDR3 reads TGTGCCAGCGACGAACATAGCTCCTATAATTCACCCCTCCACTTT. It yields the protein CASDEHSSYNSPLHF.

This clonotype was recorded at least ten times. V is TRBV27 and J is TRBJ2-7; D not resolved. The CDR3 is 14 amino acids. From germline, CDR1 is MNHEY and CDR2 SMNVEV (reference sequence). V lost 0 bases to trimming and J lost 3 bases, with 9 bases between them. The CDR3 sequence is CASSLSPLYYEQYF. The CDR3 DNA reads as TGTGCCAGCAGTTTATCACCTCTCTACTACGAGCAGTACTTC.

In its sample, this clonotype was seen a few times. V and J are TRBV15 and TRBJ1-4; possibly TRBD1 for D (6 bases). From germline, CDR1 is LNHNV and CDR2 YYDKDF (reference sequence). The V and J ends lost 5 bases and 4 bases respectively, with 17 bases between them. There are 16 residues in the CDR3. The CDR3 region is CATSVRRDIFNEKLFF. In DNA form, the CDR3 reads TGTGCCACCAGCGTACGCCGGGACATATTTAATGAAAAACTGTTTTTT.